Listed below are T cell receptor beta chains from one sample, sequenced in a study of blood T cell repertoires in COVID-19. Only in-frame clones appear in the TCRdb table, and some are missing; sequencing was by immunoSEQ multiplex PCR. The table records 150,000 to 200,000 clones, roughly 86% of them present only once. The specimen sequenced was peripheral blood. The source is a man aged 35-49 years with active or convalescent COVID-19. Each CDR3 is given with its conserved first and last residue. Fields, in order: D gene, clone size, J gene, V gene, CDR3 DNA, CDR3 protein. D genes are given only for firm matches. A clone size is listed for some rows: how often the clone was seen (once, few, many), or a class if it is expanded.

TRBD2 | . | TRBJ2-3 | TRBV6-1 | TGTGCCAGCAGTGAAATACGAGGGCGGGGGGGCCAAGATACGCAGTATTTT | CASSEIRGRGGQDTQYF
. | . | TRBJ1-1 | TRBV7-9 | TGTGCCAGCAGCTTACCACAGGACCAGAGCCCTGCTTTCTTT | CASSLPQDQSPAFF
. | once | TRBJ1-2 | TRBV28 | TGTGCCACCTGGGGGACATTAATTGGCTACACCTTC | CATWGTLIGYTF
TRBD1 | . | TRBJ2-1 | TRBV7-2 | TGTGCCAGCAGCAGTCAATCCGGGACAGGAAACAATGAGCAGTTCTTC | CASSSQSGTGNNEQFF
. | . | TRBJ1-1 | TRBV6-6 | TGTGCCAGCAGTAAAAAAACAGGGATGAACACTGAAGCTTTCTTT | CASSKKTGMNTEAFF
TRBD1 | once | TRBJ1-3 | TRBV7-2 | TGTGCCAGCAGTCAAACAGGGGGCAGGGGAAACACCATATATTTT | CASSQTGGRGNTIYF
TRBD2 | few | TRBJ2-2 | TRBV5-1 | TGCGCCAGCAGCTTCCTAGCGGGGGGCGCGGGCACCGGGGAGCTGTTTTTT | CASSFLAGGAGTGELFF
. | few | TRBJ1-3 | TRBV29-1 | TGCAGCGTTGTACACGGGAACACCATATATTTT | CSVVHGNTIYF
. | . | TRBJ1-5 | TRBV28 | TGTGCCAGCGAGTTACAGGCATGGGGGCCCCAGCATTTT | CASELQAWGPQHF
. | . | TRBJ2-3 | TRBV2 | TGTGCCAGCAGTGATAATACAGGGAGCACAGATACGCAGTATTTT | CASSDNTGSTDTQYF
TRBD1 | once | TRBJ1-1 | TRBV12-3/TRBV12-4 | TGTGCCAGCAGTGCCAGGGGGCGTGATGAAGCTTTCTTT | CASSARGRDEAFF
. | . | TRBJ1-6 | TRBV28 | TGTGCCAGCAGTCCTCCGGACCGGGGAATCTCACCCCTCCACTTT | CASSPPDRGISPLHF
. | . | TRBJ2-7 | TRBV6-6 | TGTGCCAGCAGTCGAACGGTCGTGGCTAGCTCCTACGAGCAGTACTTC | CASSRTVVASSYEQYF
. | once | TRBJ2-7 | TRBV19 | TGTGCCAGTAGTATAGCGGGGACACCTAACTACGAGCAGTACTTC | CASSIAGTPNYEQYF
TRBD1 | . | TRBJ2-1 | TRBV9 | TGTGCCAGCAGCGTCCAGACAGGGAACTACAATGAGCAGTTCTTC | CASSVQTGNYNEQFF
. | . | TRBJ1-1 | TRBV6-5 | TGTGCCAGCAGCAGGACTGCGAACACTGAAGCTTTCTTT | CASSRTANTEAFF
TRBD2 | . | TRBJ2-2 | TRBV5-1 | TGCGCCAGCAGCTTGAGGCCAGCGGGGCGAGCCTCAACGAACACCGGGGAGCTGTTTTTT | CASSLRPAGRASTNTGELFF
. | few | TRBJ2-7 | TRBV2 | TGTGCCAGCAGTAAGATGTCCGGCGAGCAGTACTTC | CASSKMSGEQYF
TRBD1 | once | TRBJ2-7 | TRBV19 | TGTGCCAGTAAGGGTCAGGGGGTTGATGAGCAGTACTTC | CASKGQGVDEQYF
TRBD1 | . | TRBJ1-3 | TRBV11-2 | TGTGCCAGCAGTCCGCACGGAGGGGGCGGGCGCTCTGGAAACACCATATATTTT | CASSPHGGGGRSGNTIYF
. | . | TRBJ1-2 | TRBV27 | TGTGCCAGCAGTTTATCTGGCACCTATGGCTACACCTTC | CASSLSGTYGYTF
. | . | TRBJ1-2 | TRBV7-8 | TGTGCCAGCAGCTTAGGGGGGGGAATCCTAGCTAACTATGGCTACACCTTC | CASSLGGGILANYGYTF
. | . | TRBJ1-2 | TRBV3-1/TRBV3-2 | TGTGCCAGCAGCCACTCCGGGCCAGGGACTTGCACCTTC | CASSHSGPGTCTF
TRBD1 | . | TRBJ1-2 | TRBV7-9 | TGTGCCAGCAGCCCGGACAGGGTGGGGTATGGCTACACCTTC | CASSPDRVGYGYTF
TRBD1 | . | TRBJ1-5 | TRBV6-5 | TGTGCCAGCAGGGGACAGGGTAAGGGTCAGCCCCAGCATTTT | CASRGQGKGQPQHF
. | . | TRBJ1-1 | TRBV6-2/TRBV6-3 | TGTGCCAGCAGCGTCGGGGGGATCACTGAAGCTTTCTTT | CASSVGGITEAFF
TRBD2 | . | TRBJ2-3 | TRBV9 | TGTGCCAGCAGCGTCAGCGGGGGGCGCACCACAGATACGCAGTATTTT | CASSVSGGRTTDTQYF
TRBD1 | . | TRBJ1-6 | TRBV7-9 | TGTGCCAGCAGCTTAGTTTCGGGACAGGGGTATTCACCCCTCCACTTT | CASSLVSGQGYSPLHF
TRBD1 | . | TRBJ2-7 | TRBV10-2 | TGCGCCAGCAGTGGACAGGGCTACGAGCAGTACTTC | CASSGQGYEQYF
TRBD1 | . | TRBJ1-4 | TRBV7-9 | TGTGCCAGCAGCCCCGACAGGGCCAATAATGAAAAACTGTTTTTT | CASSPDRANNEKLFF
TRBD1 | . | TRBJ1-6 | TRBV7-8 | TGTGCCAGCAGCTTCCTCGACAGGGGGCAAAGCTCCTATAATTCACCCCTCCACTTT | CASSFLDRGQSSYNSPLHF
. | . | TRBJ1-4 | TRBV7-3 | TGTGCCAGCAGCTTAATCCGGGGAGAAAAACTGTTTTTT | CASSLIRGEKLFF
. | once | TRBJ2-1 | TRBV10-3 | TGTGCCATCAGTCCGGACTCCAACAATGAGCAGTTCTTC | CAISPDSNNEQFF
. | . | TRBJ1-6 | TRBV5-4 | TGTGCCAGCAGCTTGGAGAGTTCACCCCTCCACTTT | CASSLESSPLHF
. | . | TRBJ1-5 | TRBV6-5 | TGTGCCAGCAGTTCTGGAGCAGGGGTCAATCAGCCCCAGCATTTT | CASSSGAGVNQPQHF
. | . | TRBJ1-1 | TRBV30 | TGTGCCTGGAACCCGGGACACTCGAACACTGAAGCTTTCTTT | CAWNPGHSNTEAFF
. | . | TRBJ1-6 | TRBV6-5 | TGTGCCAGCAGTTACTCCTCGGACAGATCGAATTCACCCCTCCACTTT | CASSYSSDRSNSPLHF
. | . | TRBJ1-1 | TRBV29-1 | TGCAGCGTTTCCAGGGGCCCGAACACTGAAGCTTTCTTT | CSVSRGPNTEAFF
. | . | TRBJ1-4 | TRBV7-9 | TGTGCCAGCAGCACACAAGGAGGGAGGGGAAATGAAAAACTGTTTTTT | CASSTQGGRGNEKLFF
. | many | TRBJ1-5 | TRBV2 | TGTGCCAGCAGGACGACGGGAAATCAGCCCCAGCATTTT | CASRTTGNQPQHF
. | few | TRBJ1-4 | TRBV11-1 | TGTGCCAGCAGCTTGGGGCCAGGGGCGGAAAAACTGTTTTTT | CASSLGPGAEKLFF
TRBD1 | . | TRBJ2-7 | TRBV5-4 | TGTGCCAGCAGCCGTTACAGGGGAACCTACGAGCAGTACTTC | CASSRYRGTYEQYF
TRBD2 | . | TRBJ2-7 | TRBV20-1 | TGCAGTGCCAGGACTAGTTACGAGCAGTACTTC | CSARTSYEQYF
TRBD2 | . | TRBJ2-1 | TRBV6-5 | TGTGCCAGCAGTTACGGGACTAGCGGGCACAATGAGCAGTTCTTC | CASSYGTSGHNEQFF
. | . | TRBJ1-5 | TRBV9 | TGTGCCAGCAGCGTAGGCGGGATCGGCAATCAGCCCCAGCATTTT | CASSVGGIGNQPQHF
TRBD2 | . | TRBJ2-7 | TRBV5-6 | TGTGCCAGCAGCCCAGGACTAGCGGGGCCTTACGAGCAGTACTTC | CASSPGLAGPYEQYF
. | . | TRBJ2-4 | TRBV4-1 | TGCGCCAGCAGCCAGACTCAGCCGGGGGCCAAAAACATTCAGTACTTC | CASSQTQPGAKNIQYF
TRBD1 | . | TRBJ1-1 | TRBV5-4 | TGTGCCAGCAGCCTTTCCGGGACAGGGGGCACTGAAGCTTTCTTT | CASSLSGTGGTEAFF
TRBD1 | . | TRBJ2-7 | TRBV27 | TGTGCCAGCAGTCTTACCGGGACAGGGACCTACGAGCAGTACTTC | CASSLTGTGTYEQYF
TRBD1 | . | TRBJ2-3 | TRBV5-4 | TGTGCCAGCAGTCGGGACAGGGGAACAGATACGCAGTATTTT | CASSRDRGTDTQYF
. | once | TRBJ1-1 | TRBV2 | TGTGCCAGGGGCCGTGAAGTAACTGAAGCTTTCTTT | CARGREVTEAFF
TRBD1 | once | TRBJ1-4 | TRBV19 | TGTGCCAGTAGTGTCGACAGGGTAGGGACTAATGAAAAACTGTTTTTT | CASSVDRVGTNEKLFF
TRBD2 | . | TRBJ2-7 | TRBV2 | TGTGCCAGCAACCGACTAGCGGACTACGAGCAGTACTTC | CASNRLADYEQYF
. | . | TRBJ2-7 | TRBV27 | TGTGCCAGCAGTTTCCGCCAGGGCGTCCCCCAGTACTTC | CASSFRQGVPQYF
TRBD1 | . | TRBJ1-1 | TRBV19 | TGTGCCAGTAGGGCCCCCGGGACAGGGGGCTTGGTAGCTTTCTTT | CASRAPGTGGLVAFF
. | once | TRBJ1-5 | TRBV19 | TGTGCCAGTAGTATAGTGAGACAATATAGCAATCAGCCCCAGCATTTT | CASSIVRQYSNQPQHF
TRBD1 | . | TRBJ1-2 | TRBV2 | TGTGCCAGCAGTGCTCAACAGGGGGCCGGGGGCTACACCTTC | CASSAQQGAGGYTF
TRBD1 | . | TRBJ2-7 | TRBV25-1 | TGTGCCAGCAGTGAATATGTGGGACAGGGGACGAAGCAGTACTTC | CASSEYVGQGTKQYF